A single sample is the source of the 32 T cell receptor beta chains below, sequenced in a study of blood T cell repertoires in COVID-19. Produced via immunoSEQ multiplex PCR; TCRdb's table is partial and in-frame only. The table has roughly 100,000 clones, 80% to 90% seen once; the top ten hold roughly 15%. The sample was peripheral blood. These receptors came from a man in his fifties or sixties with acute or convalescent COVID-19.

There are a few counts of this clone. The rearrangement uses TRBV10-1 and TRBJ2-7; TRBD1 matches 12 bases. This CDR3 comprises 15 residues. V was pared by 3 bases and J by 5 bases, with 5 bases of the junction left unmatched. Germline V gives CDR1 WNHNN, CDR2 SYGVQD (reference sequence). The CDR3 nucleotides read TGCGCCAGCAGTGATCCGGGGACAGGGGGCGACGAGCAGTACTTC. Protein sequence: CASSDPGTGGDEQYF.

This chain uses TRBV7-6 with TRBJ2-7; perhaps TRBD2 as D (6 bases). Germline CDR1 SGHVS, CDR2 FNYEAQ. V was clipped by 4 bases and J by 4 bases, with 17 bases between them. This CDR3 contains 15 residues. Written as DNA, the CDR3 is TGTGCCAGCAGCTACCGGGGAGGTGGGGGGTACGAGCAGTACTTC. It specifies CASSYRGGGGYEQYF.

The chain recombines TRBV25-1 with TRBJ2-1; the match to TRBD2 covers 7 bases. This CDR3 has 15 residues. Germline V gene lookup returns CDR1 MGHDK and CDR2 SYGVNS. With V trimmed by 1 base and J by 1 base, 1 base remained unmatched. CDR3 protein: CASSESGGSYNEQFF. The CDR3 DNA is TGTGCCAGCAGTGAATCCGGGGGGTCCTACAATGAGCAGTTCTTC.

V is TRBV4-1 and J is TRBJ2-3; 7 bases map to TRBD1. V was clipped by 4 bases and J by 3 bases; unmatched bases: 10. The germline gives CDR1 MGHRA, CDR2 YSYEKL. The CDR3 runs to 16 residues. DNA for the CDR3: TGCGCCAGCAGCCGCGAACCGGGACAGATTACAGATACGCAGTATTTT. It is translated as CASSREPGQITDTQYF.

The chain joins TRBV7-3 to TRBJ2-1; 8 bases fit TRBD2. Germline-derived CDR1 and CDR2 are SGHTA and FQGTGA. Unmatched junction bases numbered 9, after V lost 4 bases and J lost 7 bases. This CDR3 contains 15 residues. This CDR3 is CASSSPREGENEQFF. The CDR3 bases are TGTGCCAGCAGCTCCCCCCGGGAGGGGGAGAATGAGCAGTTCTTC.

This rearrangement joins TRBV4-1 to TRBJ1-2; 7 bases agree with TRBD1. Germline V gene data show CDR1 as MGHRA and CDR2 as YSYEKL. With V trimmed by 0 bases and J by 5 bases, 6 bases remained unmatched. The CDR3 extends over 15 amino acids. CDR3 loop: CASSQDADRVYGYTF. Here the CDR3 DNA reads TGCGCCAGCAGCCAAGATGCCGACAGGGTGTATGGCTACACCTTC.

CDR3 sequence reads: CASSYREIQPQHF. CDR3 bases: TGTGCCAGCAGTTACAGAGAAATTCAGCCCCAGCATTTT. The J gene is TRBJ1-5, the V gene TRBV6-6; no definite D call. The germline V and J ends were trimmed by 2 bases and 6 bases, with 8 bases remaining between them. This CDR3 region has 13 residues. Germline CDR1 and CDR2: MNHNY and SVGAGI (reference sequence).

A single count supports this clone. CDR3 nucleotide sequence: TGTGCCAGCAGTTTACCCCGACAGGGTGGGGAGACCCAGTACTTC. Translation: CASSLPRQGGETQYF. V gene TRBV28 combines with J gene TRBJ2-5; 7 bases align to TRBD1. Germline V lookup: CDR1 MDHEN, CDR2 SYDVKM. V lost 2 bases and J lost 5; bases outside the gene matches: 8. CDR3 length equals 15 residues.

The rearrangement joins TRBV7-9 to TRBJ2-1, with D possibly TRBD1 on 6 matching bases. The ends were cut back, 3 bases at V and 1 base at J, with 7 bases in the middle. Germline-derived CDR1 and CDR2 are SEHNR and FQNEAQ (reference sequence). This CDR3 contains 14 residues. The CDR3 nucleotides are TGTGCCAGCAGCTTTAGGGGGTCCTACAATGAGCAGTTCTTC. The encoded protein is CASSFRGSYNEQFF.

CDR3 DNA sequence: TGTGCCAGCGGTGAGGGACAGGGTCGTACTGAAGCTTTCTTT. Translation: CASGEGQGRTEAFF. V is TRBV28 and J is TRBJ1-1; TRBD1 agrees at 9 bases. With V trimmed by 8 bases and J by 5 bases, 9 bases remained unmatched. The CDR3 is made up of 14 amino acids. Germline V gives CDR1 MDHEN, CDR2 SYDVKM.

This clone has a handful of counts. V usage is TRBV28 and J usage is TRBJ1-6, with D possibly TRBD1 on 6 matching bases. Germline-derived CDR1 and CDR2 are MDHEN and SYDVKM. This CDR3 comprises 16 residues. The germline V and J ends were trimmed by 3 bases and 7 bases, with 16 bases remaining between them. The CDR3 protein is CASSFSQGRRNSPLHF. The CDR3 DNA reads TGTGCCAGCAGTTTCTCACAGGGAAGAAGGAATTCACCCCTCCACTTT.

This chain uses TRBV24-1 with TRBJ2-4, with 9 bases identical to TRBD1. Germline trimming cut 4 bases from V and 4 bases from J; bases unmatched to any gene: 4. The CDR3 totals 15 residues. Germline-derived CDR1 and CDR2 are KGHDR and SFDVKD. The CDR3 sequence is CATSETGTGKNIQYF. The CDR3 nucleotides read TGTGCCACCAGTGAGACCGGGACAGGGAAAAACATTCAGTACTTC.

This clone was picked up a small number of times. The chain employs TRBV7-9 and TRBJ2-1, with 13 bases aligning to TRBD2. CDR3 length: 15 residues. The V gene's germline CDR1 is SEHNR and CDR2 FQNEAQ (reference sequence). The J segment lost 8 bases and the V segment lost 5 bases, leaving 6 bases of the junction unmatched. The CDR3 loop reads CASSPLAGGPYEQFF. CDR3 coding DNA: TGTGCCAGCAGCCCACTAGCGGGAGGGCCCTATGAGCAGTTCTTC.

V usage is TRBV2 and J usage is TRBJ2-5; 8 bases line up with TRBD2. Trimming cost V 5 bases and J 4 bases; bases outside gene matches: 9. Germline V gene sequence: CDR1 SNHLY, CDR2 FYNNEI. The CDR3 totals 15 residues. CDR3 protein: CASSSYREGGETQYF. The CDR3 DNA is TGTGCCAGCAGTTCCTATCGGGAGGGCGGAGAGACCCAGTACTTC.

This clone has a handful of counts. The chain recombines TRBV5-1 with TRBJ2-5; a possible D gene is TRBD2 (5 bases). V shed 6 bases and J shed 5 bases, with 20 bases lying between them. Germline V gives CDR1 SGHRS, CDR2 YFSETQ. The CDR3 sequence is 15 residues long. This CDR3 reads CASTIFPGSAETQYF. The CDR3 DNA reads TGCGCCAGCACCATCTTCCCGGGATCAGCGGAGACCCAGTACTTC.

CDR3 DNA: TGTGCCAGCAGCCGGGAGGCAGGAGCCGGGGAGCTGTTTTTT. This translates into CASSREAGAGELFF. The chain joins TRBV9 to TRBJ2-2; 7 nucleotides agree with TRBD2. Per the germline V gene, CDR1 is SGDLS and CDR2 is YYNGEE. Losses at the gene ends were 4 bases for V and 6 bases for J; bases not matched to a gene: 6. This CDR3 has 14 residues. The full variable domain, its missing parts supplied by reference TRBV9 and TRBJ2-2, is DSGVTQTPKHLITATGQRVTLRCSPRSGDLSVYWYQQSLDQGLQFLIQYYNGEERAKGNILERFSAQQFPDLHSELNLSSLELGDSALYFCASSREAGAGELFFGEGSRLTVL.

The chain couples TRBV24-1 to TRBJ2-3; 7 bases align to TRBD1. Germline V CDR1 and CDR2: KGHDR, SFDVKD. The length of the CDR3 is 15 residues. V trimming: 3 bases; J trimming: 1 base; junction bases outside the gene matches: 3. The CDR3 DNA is TGTGCCACCAGTGATGTTGGACAGGGCACAGATACGCAGTATTTT. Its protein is CATSDVGQGTDTQYF.

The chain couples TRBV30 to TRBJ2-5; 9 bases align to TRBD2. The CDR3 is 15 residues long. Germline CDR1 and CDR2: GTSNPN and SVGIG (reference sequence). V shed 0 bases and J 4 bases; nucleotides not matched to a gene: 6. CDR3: CAWSVLAGKGETQYF. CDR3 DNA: TGTGCCTGGAGTGTCCTAGCGGGAAAGGGAGAGACCCAGTACTTC.

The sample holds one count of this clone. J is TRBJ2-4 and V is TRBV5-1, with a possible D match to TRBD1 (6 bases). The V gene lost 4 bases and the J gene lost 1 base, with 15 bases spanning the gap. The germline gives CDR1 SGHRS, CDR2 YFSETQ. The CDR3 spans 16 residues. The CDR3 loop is CASSKQGGSAKNIQYF. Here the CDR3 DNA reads TGCGCCAGCAGCAAACAGGGCGGGTCGGCCAAAAACATTCAGTACTTC. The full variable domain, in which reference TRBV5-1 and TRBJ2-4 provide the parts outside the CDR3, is KAGVTQTPRYLIKTRGQQVTLSCSPISGHRSVSWYQQTPGQGLQFLFEYFSETQRNKGNFPGRFSGRQFSNSRSEMNVSTLELGDSALYLCASSKQGGSAKNIQYFGAGTRLSVL.

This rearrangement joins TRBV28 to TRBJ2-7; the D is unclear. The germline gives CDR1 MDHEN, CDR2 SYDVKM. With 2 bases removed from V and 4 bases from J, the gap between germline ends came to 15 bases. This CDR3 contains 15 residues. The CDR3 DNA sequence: TGTGCCAGCAGTTTAGGGTGGAGTCGAGTTTACGAGCAGTACTTC. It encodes CASSLGWSRVYEQYF.

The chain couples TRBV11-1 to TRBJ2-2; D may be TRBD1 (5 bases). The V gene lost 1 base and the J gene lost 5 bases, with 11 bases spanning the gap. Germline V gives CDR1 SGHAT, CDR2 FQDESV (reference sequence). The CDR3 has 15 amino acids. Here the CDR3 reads CASSLDRRQTGELFF. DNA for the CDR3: TGTGCCAGCAGCTTAGACAGGCGGCAGACCGGGGAGCTGTTTTTT.

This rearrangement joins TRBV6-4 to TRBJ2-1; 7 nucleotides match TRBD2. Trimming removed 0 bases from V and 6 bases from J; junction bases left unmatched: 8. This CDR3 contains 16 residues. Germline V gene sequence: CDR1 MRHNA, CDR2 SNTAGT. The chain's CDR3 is CASSDSRGGRANEQFF. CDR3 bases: TGTGCCAGCAGTGACTCGAGGGGCGGGAGAGCCAATGAGCAGTTCTTC.

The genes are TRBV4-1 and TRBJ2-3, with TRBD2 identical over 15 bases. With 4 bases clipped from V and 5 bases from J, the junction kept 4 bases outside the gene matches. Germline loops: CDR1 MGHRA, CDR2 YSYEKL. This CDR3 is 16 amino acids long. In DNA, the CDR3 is TGCGCCAGCAGCCCGGGACTAGCGGGAGGAGGAGATACGCAGTATTTT. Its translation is CASSPGLAGGGDTQYF.

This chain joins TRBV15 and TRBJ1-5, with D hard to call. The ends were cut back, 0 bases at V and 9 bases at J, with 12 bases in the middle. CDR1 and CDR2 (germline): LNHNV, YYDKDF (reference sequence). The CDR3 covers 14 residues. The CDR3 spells CATSRDESRGPQHF. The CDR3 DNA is TGTGCCACCAGCAGAGATGAAAGCCGGGGGCCCCAGCATTTT. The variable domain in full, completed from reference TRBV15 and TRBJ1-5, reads DAMVIQNPRYQVTQFGKPVTLSCSQTLNHNVMYWYQQKSSQAPKLLFHYYDKDFNNEADTPDNFQSRRPNTSFCFLDIRSPGLGDTAMYLCATSRDESRGPQHFGDGTRLSIL.

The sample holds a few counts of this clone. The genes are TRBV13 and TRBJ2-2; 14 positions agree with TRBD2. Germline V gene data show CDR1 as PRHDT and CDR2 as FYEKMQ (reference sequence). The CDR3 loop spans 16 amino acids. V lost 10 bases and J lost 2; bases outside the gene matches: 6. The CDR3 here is CATGGTSGRNTGELFF. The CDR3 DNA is TGTGCCACCGGAGGGACTAGCGGGAGAAACACCGGGGAGCTGTTTTTT.

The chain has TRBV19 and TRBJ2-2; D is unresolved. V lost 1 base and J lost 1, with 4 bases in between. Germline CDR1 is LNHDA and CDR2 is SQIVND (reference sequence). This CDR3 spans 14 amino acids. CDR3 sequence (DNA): TGTGCCAGTAGTATAGTCTTGAACACCGGGGAGCTGTTTTTT. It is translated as CASSIVLNTGELFF.

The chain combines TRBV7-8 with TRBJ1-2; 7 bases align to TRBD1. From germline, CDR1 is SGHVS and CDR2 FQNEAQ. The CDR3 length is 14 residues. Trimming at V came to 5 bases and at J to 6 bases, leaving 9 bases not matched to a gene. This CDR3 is CASSQNTGADGYTF. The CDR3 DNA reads TGTGCCAGCAGCCAAAATACAGGGGCGGATGGCTACACCTTC.

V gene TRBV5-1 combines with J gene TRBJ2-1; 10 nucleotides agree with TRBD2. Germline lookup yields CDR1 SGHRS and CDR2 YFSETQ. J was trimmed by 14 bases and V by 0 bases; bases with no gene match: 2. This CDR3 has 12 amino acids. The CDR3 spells CASSLDTSGKFF. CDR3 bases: TGCGCCAGCAGCTTGGACACTAGCGGGAAGTTCTTC.

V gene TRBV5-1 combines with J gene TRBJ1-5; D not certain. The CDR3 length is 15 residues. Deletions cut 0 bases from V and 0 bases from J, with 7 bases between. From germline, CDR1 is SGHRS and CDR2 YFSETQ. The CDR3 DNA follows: TGCGCCAGCAGCTTGGACGGGGATAGCAATCAGCCCCAGCATTTT. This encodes CASSLDGDSNQPQHF.

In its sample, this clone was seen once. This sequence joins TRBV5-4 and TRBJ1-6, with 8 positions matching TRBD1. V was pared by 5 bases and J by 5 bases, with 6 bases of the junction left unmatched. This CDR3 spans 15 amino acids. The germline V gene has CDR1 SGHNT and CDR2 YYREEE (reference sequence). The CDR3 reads CASSTTGGNNSPLHF. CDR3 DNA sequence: TGTGCCAGCAGTACCACAGGGGGAAATAATTCACCCCTCCACTTT.

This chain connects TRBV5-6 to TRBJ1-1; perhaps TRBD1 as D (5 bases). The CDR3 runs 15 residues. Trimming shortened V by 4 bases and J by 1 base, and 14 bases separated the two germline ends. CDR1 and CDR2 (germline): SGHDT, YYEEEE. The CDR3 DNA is TGTGCCAGCAGCCCGTTGGGGCAAACGAACACTGAAGCTTTCTTT. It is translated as CASSPLGQTNTEAFF.

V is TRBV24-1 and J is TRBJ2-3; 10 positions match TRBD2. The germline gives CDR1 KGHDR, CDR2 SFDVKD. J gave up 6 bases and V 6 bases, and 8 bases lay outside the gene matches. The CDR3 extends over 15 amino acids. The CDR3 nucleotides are TGTGCCACCAGTCCAGCGGGAGGGCCGGCCGATACGCAGTATTTT. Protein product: CATSPAGGPADTQYF.